Each of the 30 T cell receptor beta chains below was sequenced from the same sample in a study of blood T cell repertoires in COVID-19 (dated by TCRdb to 2020 to 2022). The library was produced with the immunoSEQ multiplex PCR assay. TCRdb retrieved this table from immuneACCESS and kept in-frame rearrangements only. Not all clones are present; in checked studies, unresolved V genes account for under half, and no reason is known for the remainder. For this sample there are about 300,000 clones; around 90% appear just once. The ten largest clonotypes hold roughly 7.3% of the sample. Sequencing input: peripheral blood. Every receptor here comes from a woman aged 25 to 39 with COVID-19, enrolled during active disease.

The chain recombines TRBV2 with TRBJ2-3; no reliable D call. CDR3 length: 13 amino acids. CDR1 and CDR2 (germline): SNHLY, FYNNEI. Trimming took 4 bases from V and 7 from J, leaving 12 bases between them. The CDR3 sequence is CASSVVRRNTQYF. For the CDR3, the DNA is TGTGCCAGCAGTGTGGTGCGGCGGAATACGCAGTATTTT.

This clone was counted between two and nine times. The rearrangement uses TRBV11-2 and TRBJ2-7, with 8 nucleotides matching TRBD1. The CDR3 has 16 residues. Germline assignment: CDR1 SGHAT and CDR2 FQNNGV. With 1 base clipped from V and 5 bases from J, the junction kept 10 bases outside the gene matches. CDR3: CASSLVVWDRRDEQYF. CDR3 nucleotide sequence: TGTGCCAGCAGCTTAGTGGTCTGGGACAGGAGGGACGAGCAGTACTTC.

The chain has TRBV6-5 and TRBJ2-3; tentatively, D is TRBD2 (7 bases). V was shortened by 0 bases and J by 3 bases, with 10 bases between the two germline ends. The CDR3 covers 15 residues. Per germline, CDR1 MNHEY and CDR2 SVGAGI. This chain's CDR3 is CASSYSAGATDTQYF. The CDR3, as DNA: TGTGCCAGCAGTTACTCGGCGGGGGCAACAGATACGCAGTATTTT.

The CDR3 DNA is TGCGCCAGCAGCCAAGATAGTGCAGGGAGGGGACGATACTCTGGGGCCAACGTCCTGACTTTC. It yields the protein CASSQDSAGRGRYSGANVLTF. J is TRBJ2-6 and V is TRBV4-3, with TRBD2 matching over 7 bases. Trimming cost V 0 bases and J 0 bases; bases outside gene matches: 14. Germline V gene data show CDR1 as LGHNA and CDR2 as YSLEER. This CDR3 has 21 amino acids.

The chain employs TRBV29-1 and TRBJ1-1, with unresolved D. V shed 1 base and J shed 8 bases, with 11 bases lying between them. CDR1 is SQVTM and CDR2 is ANQGSEA in the germline V gene. The CDR3 loop spans 12 amino acids. CDR3 bases: TGCAGCGTTGAAGGAAGGAGATTAGAAGCTTTCTTT. Amino acid sequence: CSVEGRRLEAFF.

V gene TRBV30 combines with J gene TRBJ2-1; 7 bases are a match to TRBD1. The ends lost 5 bases at V and 3 bases at J; junction bases unmatched: 7. The CDR3 spans 14 residues. Germline values: CDR1 GTSNPN, CDR2 SVGIG (reference sequence). The CDR3 nucleotides read TGTGCCTGGTCCCGGGACAGCTACTACAATGAGCAGTTCTTC. This encodes CAWSRDSYYNEQFF. Full variable domain (missing parts from reference TRBV30 and TRBJ2-1): SQTIHQWPATLVQPVGSPLSLECTVEGTSNPNLYWYRQAAGRGLQLLFYSVGIGQISSEVPQNLSASRPQDRQFILSSKKLLLSDSGFYLCAWSRDSYYNEQFFGPGTRLTVL.

The V and J genes are TRBV2 and TRBJ2-4, with TRBD2 identical over 9 bases. V gave up 7 bases and J gave up 7 bases; unmatched junction bases: 11. The CDR3 totals 15 residues. The germline gives CDR1 SNHLY, CDR2 FYNNEI. The CDR3 coding sequence is TGTGCCAGCATGAGGGCGGGAGGGCTCGAGAACATTCAGTACTTC. Translating it yields CASMRAGGLENIQYF. The full variable domain, with the rest looked up from reference TRBV2 and TRBJ2-4, is EPEVTQTPSHQVTQMGQEVILRCVPISNHLYFYWYRQILGQKVEFLVSFYNNEISEKSEIFDDQFSVERPDGSNFTLKIRSTKLEDSAMYFCASMRAGGLENIQYFGAGTRLSVL.

V and J are TRBV6-5 and TRBJ2-3; maybe TRBD1 (6 bases). This CDR3 is 15 amino acids long. V gave up 8 bases and J gave up 1 base, with 16 bases separating them. Germline CDR1 and CDR2: MNHEY and SVGAGI. The CDR3 protein is CASGETRTGTDTQYF. CDR3 coding DNA: TGTGCCAGCGGCGAGACCCGGACAGGCACAGATACGCAGTATTTT.

V and J are TRBV15 and TRBJ2-1, with 9 bases identical to TRBD2. This CDR3 comprises 15 residues. V lost 6 bases to trimming and J lost 10 bases; unmatched junction nucleotides: 13. CDR1 LNHNV and CDR2 YYDKDF come from the germline V gene (reference sequence). This CDR3 is CATSPVGREGKEQFF. CDR3 DNA: TGTGCCACCAGTCCCGTGGGGCGGGAGGGTAAAGAGCAGTTCTTC.

As for this clone: The sample contains more than one DNA sequence encoding this CDR3. V is TRBV5-1 and J is TRBJ1-1, with 8 bases identical to TRBD1. Germline V gene sequence: CDR1 SGHRS, CDR2 YFSETQ. The CDR3 totals 13 residues. With 2 bases clipped from V and 3 bases from J, the junction kept 0 bases outside the gene matches. CDR3 protein: CASSLQGDTEAFF. The DNA of the CDR3 is TGCGCCAGCAGCTTACAGGGGGACACTGAAGCTTTCTTT.

The chain recombines TRBV9 with TRBJ2-1; a possible D gene is TRBD2 (6 bases). The CDR3 has 13 amino acids. Germline V gene lookup returns CDR1 SGDLS and CDR2 YYNGEE. Trimming pared 2 bases from V and 13 bases from J, leaving 16 bases between. The CDR3 sequence is CASSVVEGRSQFF. DNA for the CDR3: TGTGCCAGCAGCGTCGTGGAGGGGAGGAGTCAGTTCTTC.

This chain links TRBV7-8 with TRBJ1-5; 7 nucleotides align to TRBD1. CDR1 is SGHVS, CDR2 FQNEAQ, per germline. V dropped 3 bases and J dropped 6; count of bases not matched to a gene: 2. This CDR3 has 13 amino acids. The CDR3 here is CASSFGTAQPQHF. The CDR3 DNA is TGTGCCAGCAGCTTTGGGACAGCTCAGCCCCAGCATTTT. Together with reference TRBV7-8 and TRBJ1-5, the CDR3 gives the full variable domain: GAGVSQSPRYKVAKRGQDVALRCDPISGHVSLFWYQQALGQGPEFLTYFQNEAQLDKSGLPSDRFFAERPEGSVSTLKIQRTQQEDSAVYLCASSFGTAQPQHFGDGTRLSIL.

The J gene is TRBJ1-1, the V gene TRBV7-9; the D gene is possibly TRBD1 (5 bases). V shed 5 bases and J shed 3 bases, with 13 bases lying between them. CDR1 SEHNR and CDR2 FQNEAQ come from the germline V gene (reference sequence). The CDR3 consists of 14 residues. The CDR3 reads CASSPVVTDTEAFF. CDR3 bases: TGTGCCAGCAGCCCCGTTGTGACAGACACTGAAGCTTTCTTT.

The rearrangement joins TRBV6-5 to TRBJ2-1, with 7 bases aligning to TRBD2. The CDR3 is 15 residues long. V lost 2 bases and J lost 2; bases outside the gene matches: 3. CDR1 and CDR2 (germline): MNHEY, SVGAGI. CDR3 coding DNA: TGTGCCAGCAGTTACGGCGGGAGTGCCTACAATGAGCAGTTCTTC. Translated: CASSYGGSAYNEQFF.

The chain combines TRBV15 with TRBJ2-7, with 9 positions matching TRBD1. CDR3 length: 16 amino acids. V shed 3 bases and J 3 bases; nucleotides not matched to a gene: 9. Germline V lookup: CDR1 LNHNV, CDR2 YYDKDF (reference sequence). The CDR3 DNA is TGTGCCACCAGCAGCGGACAGGGGTTCACCGACTACGAGCAGTACTTC. It translates to CATSSGQGFTDYEQYF.

This clone was found once. V usage is TRBV11-2 and J usage is TRBJ1-4; 8 positions match TRBD1. V dropped 3 bases and J dropped 5; count of bases not matched to a gene: 5. The CDR3 runs to 15 residues. CDR1 SGHAT and CDR2 FQNNGV come from the germline V gene. CDR3 protein: CASSLTGAQNEKLFF. CDR3 DNA sequence: TGTGCCAGCAGCTTGACAGGGGCACAAAATGAAAAACTGTTTTTT.

The chain uses TRBV5-1 and TRBJ2-1; D possibly corresponds to TRBD1 (6 bases). The CDR3 contains 13 residues. CDR1 and CDR2 from the germline V gene are SGHRS and YFSETQ. V lost 2 bases to trimming and J lost 8 bases, with 11 bases between them. The DNA of the CDR3 is TGCGCCAGCAGCTTACAGGGTCTGGATGAGCAGTTCTTC. Protein sequence: CASSLQGLDEQFF.

V gene TRBV11-2 combines with J gene TRBJ2-3, with 12 bases matching TRBD2. CDR3 length: 19 residues. The V gene's germline CDR1 is SGHAT and CDR2 FQNNGV. With 2 bases clipped from V and 5 bases from J, the junction kept 14 bases outside the gene matches. In DNA, the CDR3 is TGTGCCAGCAGCTTACGGGTCATGACTAGCGGGAGACTTAAAGATACGCAGTATTTT. This translates into CASSLRVMTSGRLKDTQYF.

The chain couples TRBV11-2 to TRBJ2-5; maybe TRBD1 (6 bases). The CDR3 is 15 residues long. Trimming stripped 0 bases from V and 1 base from J, with 9 bases between. Germline V CDR1 and CDR2: SGHAT, FQNNGV. In nucleotides, the CDR3 is TGTGCCAGCAGCTTAGATGGCAGGGGCCAAGAGACCCAGTACTTC. This gives the protein CASSLDGRGQETQYF.

This clone has only a few counts. The CDR3 DNA sequence: TGTGCCAGCAGACTCAGCGGAGGGCAAGAGACCCAGTACTTC. This sequence encodes CASRLSGGQETQYF. The V call is TRBV14, the J call TRBJ2-5, with a weak D call TRBD2 (6 bases). CDR1 and CDR2 from the germline V gene are SGHDN and FVKESK. V was shortened by 6 bases and J by 2 bases, with 13 bases between the two germline ends. The CDR3 totals 14 residues. The whole variable domain, remainder taken from reference TRBV14 and TRBJ2-5, is EAGVTQFPSHSVIEKGQTVTLRCDPISGHDNLYWYRRVMGKEIKFLLHFVKESKQDESGMPNNRFLAERTGGTYSTLKVQPAELEDSGVYFCASRLSGGQETQYFGPGTRLLVL.

The V call is TRBV4-1, the J call TRBJ1-5; 7 nucleotides agree with TRBD1. The junction had 2 bases not matched to a gene; V was cut back by 4 bases and J by 5 bases. Germline V CDR1 and CDR2: MGHRA, YSYEKL. The CDR3 has 13 residues. CDR3 coding DNA: TGCGCCAGCAGCCGTCAGGGGGATCAGCCCCAGCATTTT. Amino acid sequence: CASSRQGDQPQHF.

This chain uses TRBV2 with TRBJ2-7, with 7 bases lining up with TRBD1. The CDR3 is 20 amino acids. V shed 6 bases and J 5 bases; nucleotides not matched to a gene: 28. CDR1 is SNHLY and CDR2 is FYNNEI in the germline V gene. The CDR3 protein is CASRPGFGGAPTGKGDEQYF. As DNA, the CDR3 is TGTGCCAGCAGGCCGGGATTCGGTGGGGCCCCGACAGGGAAGGGGGACGAGCAGTACTTC.

This chain joins TRBV6-1 and TRBJ1-6; D not resolved. Germline V lookup: CDR1 MNHNS, CDR2 SASEGT. The V end lost 3 bases, the J end lost 7 bases, and 7 bases lay between the germline ends. The length of the CDR3 is 13 residues. The CDR3 sequence is CASSDRSNSPLHF. CDR3 nucleotides: TGTGCCAGCAGTGACCGGTCCAATTCACCCCTCCACTTT.

The CDR3 sequence is CASSEAGTGDEETQYF. The DNA of the CDR3 is TGTGCCAGCAGTGAAGCGGGGACAGGGGACGAAGAGACCCAGTACTTC. The V gene is TRBV6-1, the J gene TRBJ2-5; 10 bases match TRBD1. The germline V gene has CDR1 MNHNS and CDR2 SASEGT. The CDR3 is 16 residues long. V gave up 0 bases and J gave up 3 bases; unmatched junction bases: 4.

The rearrangement uses TRBV7-6 and TRBJ2-1; a possible D gene is TRBD2 (7 bases). The V and J ends lost 2 bases and 9 bases respectively, with 26 bases between them. The germline V gene has CDR1 SGHVS and CDR2 FNYEAQ. This CDR3 is built from 18 residues. In DNA form, the CDR3 reads TGTGCCAGCAGCTTAACTGGAACAATAGCCGGACTAGGGGGTGAGCAGTTCTTC. This encodes CASSLTGTIAGLGGEQFF.

The gene calls are TRBV7-2 and TRBJ2-5; 8 bases are a match to TRBD1. The CDR3 covers 13 residues. The germline gives CDR1 SGHTA, CDR2 FQGNSA. After removal of 6 bases from V and 5 bases from J, the junction contained 5 bases not matched to a gene. The CDR3 DNA sequence: TGTGCCAGCAGACCTGACAGGGGCGAGACCCAGTACTTC. This codes for CASRPDRGETQYF.

The V gene is TRBV7-9, the J gene TRBJ1-1; 9 bases fit TRBD1. There are 12 residues in the CDR3. The germline V gene has CDR1 SEHNR and CDR2 FQNEAQ (reference sequence). The ends lost 9 bases at V and 8 bases at J; junction bases unmatched: 7. The DNA of the CDR3 is TGTGCCAGTACAGGGGGCGTTTTCGAAGCTTTCTTT. Its protein is CASTGGVFEAFF.

The chain links TRBV20-1 to TRBJ2-1, with 13 bases aligning to TRBD2. J was trimmed by 10 bases and V by 3 bases; bases with no gene match: 6. The CDR3 spans 14 residues. Germline assignment: CDR1 DFQATT and CDR2 SNEGSKA (reference sequence). This CDR3 reads CSASGLAGVDEQFF. CDR3 nucleotides: TGCAGTGCTAGTGGACTAGCGGGGGTAGACGAGCAGTTCTTC.

This clone was seen only a few times. The rearrangement joins TRBV10-3 to TRBJ2-5; TRBD2 aligns across 11 bases. The CDR3 loop spans 16 amino acids. With 4 bases clipped from V and 1 base from J, the junction kept 5 bases outside the gene matches. CDR1 is ENHRY and CDR2 is SYGVKD in the germline V gene. The CDR3 coding sequence is TGTGCCATCAGTGCGGGGACTAGCGGCTTCCAAGAGACCCAGTACTTC. This encodes CAISAGTSGFQETQYF.

The chain recombines TRBV29-1 with TRBJ1-1; possible D gene TRBD1, 5 bases. CDR1 SQVTM and CDR2 ANQGSEA come from the germline V gene. V lost 4 bases and J 3 bases, leaving 9 bases between the germline ends. This CDR3 has 12 amino acids. This CDR3 is CSVARADTEAFF. The CDR3 coding sequence is TGCAGCGTTGCCAGGGCGGACACTGAAGCTTTCTTT. Supplemented by reference TRBV29-1 and TRBJ1-1, the full variable domain reads SAVISQKPSRDICQRGTSLTIQCQVDSQVTMMFWYRQQPGQSLTLIATANQGSEATYESGFVIDKFPISRPNLTFSTLTVSNMSPEDSSIYLCSVARADTEAFFGQGTRLTVV.